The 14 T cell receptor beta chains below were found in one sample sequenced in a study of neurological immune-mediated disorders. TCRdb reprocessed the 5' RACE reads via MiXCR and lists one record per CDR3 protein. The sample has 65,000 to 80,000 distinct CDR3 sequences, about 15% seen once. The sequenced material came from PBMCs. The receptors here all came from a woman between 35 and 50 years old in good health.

The CDR3 DNA reads as TGTGCCAGCAGCCAAGGGCAGAGCGGACAGCCCCAGCATTTT. Its protein is CASSQGQSGQPQHF. The chain recombines TRBV3-1 with TRBJ1-5; D call uncertain. Deletions cut 1 base from V and 7 bases from J, with 11 bases between. Germline V gene sequence: CDR1 LGHDT, CDR2 YNNKEL (reference sequence). The CDR3 length is 14 residues.

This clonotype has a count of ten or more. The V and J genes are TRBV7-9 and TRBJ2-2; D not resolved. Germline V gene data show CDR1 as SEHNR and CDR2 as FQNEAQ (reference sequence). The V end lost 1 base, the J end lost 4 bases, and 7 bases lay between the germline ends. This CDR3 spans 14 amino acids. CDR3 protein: CASSLGAATGELFF. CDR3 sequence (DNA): TGTGCCAGCAGCTTAGGGGCAGCCACCGGGGAGCTGTTTTTT.

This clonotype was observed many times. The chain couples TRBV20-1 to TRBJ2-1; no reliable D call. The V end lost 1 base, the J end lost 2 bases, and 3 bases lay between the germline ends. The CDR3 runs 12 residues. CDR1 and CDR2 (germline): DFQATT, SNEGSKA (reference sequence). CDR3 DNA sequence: TGCAGTGCTAGAGGCCCCTACAATGAGCAGTTCTTC. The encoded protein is CSARGPYNEQFF.

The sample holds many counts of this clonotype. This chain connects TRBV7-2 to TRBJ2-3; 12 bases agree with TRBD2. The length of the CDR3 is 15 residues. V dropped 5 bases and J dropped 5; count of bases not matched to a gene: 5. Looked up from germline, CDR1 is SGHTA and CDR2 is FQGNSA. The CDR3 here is CASSTTSGGGDTQYF. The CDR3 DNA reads TGTGCCAGCAGCACGACTAGCGGGGGAGGAGATACGCAGTATTTT.

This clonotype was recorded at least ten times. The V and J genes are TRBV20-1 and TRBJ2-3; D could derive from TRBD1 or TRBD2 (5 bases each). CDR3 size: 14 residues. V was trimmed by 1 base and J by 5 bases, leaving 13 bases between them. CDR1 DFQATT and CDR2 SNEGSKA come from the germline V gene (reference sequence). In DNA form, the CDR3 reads TGCAGTGCTAGAGCTCGGCAGGGAGTAGATACGCAGTATTTT. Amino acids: CSARARQGVDTQYF.

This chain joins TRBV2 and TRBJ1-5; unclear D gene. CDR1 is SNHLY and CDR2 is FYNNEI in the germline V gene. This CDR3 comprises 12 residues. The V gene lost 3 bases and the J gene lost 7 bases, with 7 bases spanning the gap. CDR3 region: CASSDTGQPQHF. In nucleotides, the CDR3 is TGTGCCAGCAGTGATACGGGACAGCCCCAGCATTTT.

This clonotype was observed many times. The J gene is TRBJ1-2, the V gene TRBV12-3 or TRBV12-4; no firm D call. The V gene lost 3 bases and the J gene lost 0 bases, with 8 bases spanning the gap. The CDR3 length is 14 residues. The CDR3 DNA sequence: TGTGCCAGCAGTTTGGCGGGGTCTAACTATGGCTACACCTTC. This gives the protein CASSLAGSNYGYTF.

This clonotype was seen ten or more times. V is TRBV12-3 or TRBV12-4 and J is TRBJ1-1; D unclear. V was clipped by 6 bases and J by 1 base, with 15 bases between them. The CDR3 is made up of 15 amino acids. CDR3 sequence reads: CASSLLPGGNTEAFF. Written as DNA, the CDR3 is TGTGCCAGCAGCCTTCTCCCCGGAGGGAACACTGAAGCTTTCTTT.

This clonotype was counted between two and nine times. The DNA for the CDR3 is TGTGCCTTTAGACCGGGACTAGCTTCCGAGCAGTACTTC. It specifies CAFRPGLASEQYF. The chain employs TRBV30 and TRBJ2-7; 9 positions agree with TRBD2. The CDR3 has 13 amino acids. Germline values: CDR1 GTSNPN, CDR2 SVGIG (reference sequence). V dropped 7 bases and J dropped 6; count of bases not matched to a gene: 10.

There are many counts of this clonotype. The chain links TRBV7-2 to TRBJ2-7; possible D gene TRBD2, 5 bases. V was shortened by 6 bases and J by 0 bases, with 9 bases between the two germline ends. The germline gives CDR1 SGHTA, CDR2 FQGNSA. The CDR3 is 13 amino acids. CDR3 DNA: TGTGCCAGCAGTTACCGGGACTCCTACGAGCAGTACTTC. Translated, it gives CASSYRDSYEQYF.

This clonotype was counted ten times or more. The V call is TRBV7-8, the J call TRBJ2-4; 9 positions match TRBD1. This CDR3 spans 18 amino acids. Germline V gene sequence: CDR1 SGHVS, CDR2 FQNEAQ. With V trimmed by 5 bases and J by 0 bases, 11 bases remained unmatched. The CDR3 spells CASSRDRVPLIAKNIQYF. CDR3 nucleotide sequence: TGTGCCAGCAGCAGGGACAGGGTCCCGTTAATAGCCAAAAACATTCAGTACTTC.

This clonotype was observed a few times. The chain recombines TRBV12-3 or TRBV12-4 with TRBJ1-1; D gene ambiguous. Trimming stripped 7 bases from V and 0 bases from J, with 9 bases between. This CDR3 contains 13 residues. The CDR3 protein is CASTTSVNTEAFF. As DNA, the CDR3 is TGTGCCAGCACCACTAGTGTGAACACTGAAGCTTTCTTT.

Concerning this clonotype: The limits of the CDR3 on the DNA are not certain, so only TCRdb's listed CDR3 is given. CDR3: CASSFYICSARAREETQYF. The rearrangement links TRBV5-8 to TRBJ2-5; the table's D gene call, TRBD1, was not cross checked with the DNA. The CDR3 spans 19 residues, counting both ends. Looked up from germline, CDR1 is SGHTS and CDR2 is YDEGEE.

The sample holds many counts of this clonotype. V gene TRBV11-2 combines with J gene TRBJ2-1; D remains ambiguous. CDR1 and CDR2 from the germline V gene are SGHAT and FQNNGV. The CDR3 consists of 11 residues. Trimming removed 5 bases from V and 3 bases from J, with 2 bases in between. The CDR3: CASSVYNEQFF. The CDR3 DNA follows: TGTGCCAGCAGCGTCTACAATGAGCAGTTCTTC.